Below are 20 T cell receptor beta chains sequenced from a single sample in a study of cytomegalovirus exposure and HLA in healthy donors. Use of 60 Vbeta and 13 Jbeta primers characterized the PCR. Using immunoSEQ multiplex PCR, the repertoire was profiled, and TCRdb retains in-frame clones only, with some absent. Of around 68,000 clones listed, about 85% are singletons. The sequencing input was PBMCs. These receptors were taken from a female donor in good health and CMV-seronegative.

The V and J genes are TRBV28 and TRBJ2-5, with TRBD1 identical over 10 bases. Germline V lookup: CDR1 MDHEN, CDR2 SYDVKM. V lost 6 bases, J lost 1 base, and 8 bases stayed unmatched. This CDR3 contains 16 residues. The CDR3, as DNA: TGTGCCAGCAGCCGACCTGACAGGGGGCTCCAAGAGACCCAGTACTTC. It codes for CASSRPDRGLQETQYF.

The rearrangement links TRBV5-6 to TRBJ1-6, with no clear D. Germline V CDR1 and CDR2: SGHDT, YYEEEE. The CDR3 is 12 residues long. The V end lost 2 bases, the J end lost 8 bases, and 5 bases lay between the germline ends. CDR3 residues: CASSFRDSPLHF. The CDR3 coding sequence is TGTGCCAGCAGCTTCCGGGATTCACCCCTCCACTTT.

The chain carries TRBV10-3 and TRBJ2-4, with a possible D match to TRBD2 (6 bases). With 3 bases removed from V and 9 bases from J, the gap between germline ends came to 15 bases. This CDR3 spans 14 amino acids. Per germline, CDR1 ENHRY and CDR2 SYGVKD. The DNA for the CDR3 is TGTGCCATCAGTGACCCGGAGGGAAGGGGCATTCAGTACTTC. Translating it yields CAISDPEGRGIQYF.

The chain couples TRBV27 to TRBJ2-3, with TRBD2 matching over 12 bases. CDR1 is MNHEY, CDR2 SMNVEV, per germline (reference sequence). The junction had 4 bases not matched to a gene; V was cut back by 4 bases and J by 2 bases. The CDR3 consists of 16 residues. In DNA form, the CDR3 reads TGTGCCAGCAGTTCCCGACTAGCGGGGGCCACAGATACGCAGTATTTT. Its translation: CASSSRLAGATDTQYF.

This chain uses TRBV6-1 with TRBJ1-2; TRBD1 aligns across 11 bases. This CDR3 has 13 residues. The germline gives CDR1 MNHNS, CDR2 SASEGT. CDR3 DNA: TGTGCGTCCCGGGACAGGGGGACTTATGGCTACACCTTC. Its translation: CASRDRGTYGYTF.

The chain combines TRBV5-4 with TRBJ2-1, with TRBD2 identical over 10 bases. The CDR3 totals 15 residues. V was clipped by 6 bases and J by 4 bases; unmatched bases: 7. Per the germline V gene, CDR1 is SGHNT and CDR2 is YYREEE (reference sequence). The CDR3 sequence: CASTLGGLAYNEQFF. The CDR3, as DNA: TGTGCCAGCACCCTAGGGGGACTAGCGTACAATGAGCAGTTCTTC.

The V and J genes are TRBV28 and TRBJ2-7; 12 nucleotides match TRBD1. The CDR3 covers 17 residues. The ends lost 6 bases at V and 3 bases at J; junction bases unmatched: 12. Per germline, CDR1 MDHEN and CDR2 SYDVKM. CDR3 in amino acids: CASRGQGASTLYYEQYF. The CDR3 DNA is TGTGCCAGCAGGGGACAGGGGGCTTCGACCCTCTACTACGAGCAGTACTTC.

This clone was seen more than once but under ten times. The chain couples TRBV11-2 to TRBJ1-2, with D possibly matching TRBD1 (5 bases). CDR1 is SGHAT and CDR2 is FQNNGV in the germline V gene. There are 14 residues in the CDR3. The V end lost 5 bases, the J end lost 0 bases, and 10 bases lay between the germline ends. This CDR3 is CASSLGDSNYGYTF. CDR3 sequence (DNA): TGTGCCAGCAGCCTGGGGGACTCTAACTATGGCTACACCTTC. The complete variable domain, with remaining parts taken from reference TRBV11-2 and TRBJ1-2, reads EAGVAQSPRYKIIEKRQSVAFWCNPISGHATLYWYQQILGQGPKLLIQFQNNGVVDDSQLPKDRFSAERLKGVDSTLKIQPAKLEDSAVYLCASSLGDSNYGYTFGSGTRLTVV.

The chain couples TRBV27 to TRBJ1-2, with D possibly matching TRBD1 (6 bases). CDR1 is MNHEY, CDR2 SMNVEV, per germline (reference sequence). The CDR3 has 12 amino acids. Between the trimmed V and J ends, which lost 6 bases and 7 bases, there was a span of 12 bases. The CDR3 region is CASRQGSRGYTF. The DNA for the CDR3 is TGTGCCAGCAGGCAGGGGTCGCGTGGCTACACCTTC.

This clone appeared once. The chain employs TRBV28 and TRBJ2-6, with 7 bases that match TRBD1. With V trimmed by 1 base and J by 4 bases, 7 bases remained unmatched. Germline V CDR1 and CDR2: MDHEN, SYDVKM. The CDR3 is 17 amino acids. This chain's CDR3 is CASSLSRTGPGANVLTF. CDR3 bases: TGTGCCAGCAGTTTATCCCGGACAGGTCCCGGGGCCAACGTCCTGACTTTC.

The rearrangement uses TRBV27 and TRBJ1-1; D may be TRBD1 (5 bases). V was trimmed by 3 bases and J by 8 bases, leaving 13 bases between them. CDR3 size: 13 residues. The germline gives CDR1 MNHEY, CDR2 SMNVEV (reference sequence). The CDR3 bases are TGTGCCAGCAGTTTCCTTAGCAGGGCCGAAGCTTTCTTT. Translating it yields CASSFLSRAEAFF.

The chain employs TRBV7-9 and TRBJ2-2, with unresolved D. Germline V lookup: CDR1 SEHNR, CDR2 FQNEAQ (reference sequence). V was trimmed by 5 bases and J by 2 bases, leaving 3 bases between them. The CDR3 loop spans 12 amino acids. The CDR3 coding sequence is TGTGCCAGCAGCCCTAACACCGGGGAGCTGTTTTTT. It is translated as CASSPNTGELFF.

V gene TRBV5-4 combines with J gene TRBJ2-5; D not resolved. The J call is in doubt because the DNA end fits TRBJ2-7 better. Germline CDR1 SGHNT, CDR2 YYREEE (reference sequence). There are 12 residues in the CDR3. The CDR3 loop reads CASSLGWAEQYF. For the CDR3, the DNA is TGTGCCAGCAGCTTGGGTTGGGCCGAGCAGTACTTC.

The rearrangement links TRBV29-1 to TRBJ1-2; D is perhaps TRBD1 (5 bases). The CDR3 is made up of 11 amino acids. From germline, CDR1 is SQVTM and CDR2 ANQGSEA. V gave up 7 bases and J gave up 5 bases, with 11 bases separating them. CDR3 in DNA: TGCAGCGCCGGGGGTCATTATGGCTACACCTTC. As protein: CSAGGHYGYTF. The full variable domain, rest sourced from reference TRBV29-1 and TRBJ1-2, is SAVISQKPSRDICQRGTSLTIQCQVDSQVTMMFWYRQQPGQSLTLIATANQGSEATYESGFVIDKFPISRPNLTFSTLTVSNMSPEDSSIYLCSAGGHYGYTFGSGTRLTVV.

A single count supports this clone. The chain employs TRBV19 and TRBJ2-7, with TRBD2 identical over 9 bases. This CDR3 region has 13 residues. Unmatched junction bases numbered 1, after V lost 4 bases and J lost 3 bases. Germline loops: CDR1 LNHDA, CDR2 SQIVND (reference sequence). This CDR3 reads CASSTSGDYEQYF. The CDR3 bases are TGTGCCAGTAGTACTAGCGGGGACTACGAGCAGTACTTC. Full variable domain (rest looked up from reference TRBV19 and TRBJ2-7): DGGITQSPKYLFRKEGQNVTLSCEQNLNHDAMYWYRQDPGQGLRLIYYSQIVNDFQKGDIAEGYSVSREKKESFPLTVTSAQKNPTAFYLCASSTSGDYEQYFGPGTRLTVT.

V is TRBV28 and J is TRBJ2-3; 11 bases agree with TRBD1. The junction had 7 bases not matched to a gene; V was cut back by 4 bases and J by 4 bases. Looked up from germline, CDR1 is MDHEN and CDR2 is SYDVKM. The CDR3 has 16 residues. The CDR3 protein is CASSSAGTGGADTQYF. CDR3 nucleotides: TGTGCCAGCAGTTCCGCCGGGACAGGGGGTGCAGATACGCAGTATTTT. The full variable domain, in which reference TRBV28 and TRBJ2-3 provide the parts outside the CDR3, is DVKVTQSSRYLVKRTGEKVFLECVQDMDHENMFWYRQDPGLGLRLIYFSYDVKMKEKGDIPEGYSVSREKKERFSLILESASTNQTSMYLCASSSAGTGGADTQYFGPGTRLTVL.

The V and J genes are TRBV19 and TRBJ2-3, with 9 bases aligning to TRBD2. With 4 bases clipped from V and 2 bases from J, the junction kept 1 base outside the gene matches. CDR3 length equals 14 residues. Germline CDR1 reads LNHDA; CDR2 reads SQIVND (reference sequence). The CDR3 DNA reads as TGTGCCAGTAGTAGCGGGGGGGCCACAGATACGCAGTATTTT. As protein: CASSSGGATDTQYF.

The genes are TRBV29-1 and TRBJ2-2; D is possibly TRBD1 (5 bases). There are 13 residues in the CDR3. CDR1 and CDR2 (germline): SQVTM, ANQGSEA. Trimming removed 7 bases from V and 7 bases from J, with 16 bases in between. DNA of the CDR3: TGCAGCGGCTGGTCAGGGATAGTCGGGGAGCTGTTTTTT. Protein: CSGWSGIVGELFF.

This clone was observed a single time. The J gene is TRBJ2-7, the V gene TRBV25-1; TRBD1 matches 9 bases. Trimming removed 2 bases from V and 6 bases from J; junction bases left unmatched: 8. This CDR3 spans 15 amino acids. CDR1 is MGHDK, CDR2 SYGVNS, per germline. The CDR3, as DNA: TGTGCCAGCAGTGAAGGTACAGGGGGCGAGGGCGAGCAGTACTTC. Amino acid sequence: CASSEGTGGEGEQYF.

The rearrangement joins TRBV27 to TRBJ1-1; the match to TRBD1 covers 8 bases. Germline lookup yields CDR1 MNHEY and CDR2 SMNVEV (reference sequence). J gave up 3 bases and V 0 bases, and 9 bases lay outside the gene matches. This CDR3 comprises 17 residues. CDR3 sequence reads: CASSLSTGADFHTEAFF. The CDR3 DNA is TGTGCCAGCAGTTTATCGACAGGGGCCGATTTTCACACTGAAGCTTTCTTT.